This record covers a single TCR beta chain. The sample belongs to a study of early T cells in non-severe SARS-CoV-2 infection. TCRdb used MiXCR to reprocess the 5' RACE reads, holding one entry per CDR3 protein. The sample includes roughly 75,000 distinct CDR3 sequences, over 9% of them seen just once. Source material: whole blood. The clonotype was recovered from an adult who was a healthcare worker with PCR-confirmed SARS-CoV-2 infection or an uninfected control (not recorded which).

The CDR3 loop is CASSLTGRGPSDTQYF. The CDR3 nucleotides read TGTGCCAGCAGTTTGACCGGCAGGGGGCCTTCAGATACGCAGTATTTT. The chain employs TRBV28 and TRBJ2-3, with TRBD1 identical over 8 bases. Germline V gene sequence: CDR1 MDHEN, CDR2 SYDVKM. The CDR3 runs 16 residues. Trimming removed 3 bases from V and 4 bases from J; junction bases left unmatched: 9.